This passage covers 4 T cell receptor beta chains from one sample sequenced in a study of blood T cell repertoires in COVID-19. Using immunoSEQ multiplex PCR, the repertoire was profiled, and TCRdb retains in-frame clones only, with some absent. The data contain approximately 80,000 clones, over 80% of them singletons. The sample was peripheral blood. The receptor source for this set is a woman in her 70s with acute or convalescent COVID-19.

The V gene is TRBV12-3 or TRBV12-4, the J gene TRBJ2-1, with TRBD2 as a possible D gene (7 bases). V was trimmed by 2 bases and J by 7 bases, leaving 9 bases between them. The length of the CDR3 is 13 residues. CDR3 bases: TGTGCCAGCAGTTTAAGGGGGGGGAATGAGCAGTTCTTC. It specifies CASSLRGGNEQFF.

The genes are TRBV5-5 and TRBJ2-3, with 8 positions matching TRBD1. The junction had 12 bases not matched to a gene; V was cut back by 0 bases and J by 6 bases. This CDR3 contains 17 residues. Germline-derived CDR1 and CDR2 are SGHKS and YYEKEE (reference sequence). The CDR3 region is CASSLVGDRPLGDTQYF. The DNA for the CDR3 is TGTGCCAGCAGCTTGGTGGGGGACAGGCCCCTGGGGGATACGCAGTATTTT.

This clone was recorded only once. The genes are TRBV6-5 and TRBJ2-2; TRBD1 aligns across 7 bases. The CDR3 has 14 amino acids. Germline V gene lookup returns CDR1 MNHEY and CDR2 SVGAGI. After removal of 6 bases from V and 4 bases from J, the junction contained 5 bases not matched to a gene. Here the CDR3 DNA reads TGTGCCAGCAGGCCCAGGGGGATCACCGGGGAGCTGTTTTTT. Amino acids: CASRPRGITGELFF.

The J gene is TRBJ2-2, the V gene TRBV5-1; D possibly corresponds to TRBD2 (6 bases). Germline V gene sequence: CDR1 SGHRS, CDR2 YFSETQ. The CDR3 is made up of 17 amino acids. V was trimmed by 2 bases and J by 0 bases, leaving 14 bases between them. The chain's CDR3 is CASSFGTSVANTGELFF. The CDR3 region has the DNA TGCGCCAGCAGCTTCGGGACTTCCGTAGCGAACACCGGGGAGCTGTTTTTT.